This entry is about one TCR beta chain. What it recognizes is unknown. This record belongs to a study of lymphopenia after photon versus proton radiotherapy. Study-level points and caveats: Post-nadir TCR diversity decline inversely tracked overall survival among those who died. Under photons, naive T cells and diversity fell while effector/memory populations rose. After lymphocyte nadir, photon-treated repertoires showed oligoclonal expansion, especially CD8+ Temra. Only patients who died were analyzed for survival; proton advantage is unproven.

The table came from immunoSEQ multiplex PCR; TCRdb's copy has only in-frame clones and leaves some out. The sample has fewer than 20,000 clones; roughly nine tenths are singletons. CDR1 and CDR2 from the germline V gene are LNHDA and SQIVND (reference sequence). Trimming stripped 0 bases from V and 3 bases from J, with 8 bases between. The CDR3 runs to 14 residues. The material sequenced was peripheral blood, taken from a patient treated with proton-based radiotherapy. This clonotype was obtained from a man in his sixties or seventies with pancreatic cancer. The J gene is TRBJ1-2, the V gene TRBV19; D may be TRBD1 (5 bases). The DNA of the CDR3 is TGTGCCAGTAGTATAGACGGGACCGACTATGGCTACACCTTC. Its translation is CASSIDGTDYGYTF.